This T cell receptor (beta chain) was observed in a study of blood T cell repertoires in COVID-19. About the study: Material from acute and convalescent COVID-19 was sourced from the United States, Italy and Spain. PBMCs, B-cell-depleted T cells, or T cells were the source of the cDNA or gDNA that made up the material.

The length of the CDR3 is 14 residues. Germline V gene lookup returns CDR1 SNHLY and CDR2 FYNNEI. V was pared by 5 bases and J by 10 bases, with 18 bases between. In the original workflow: Scientists estimated how many nucleated cells there were by amplifying reference gene primers. Generated by immunoSEQ multiplex PCR, the TCRdb table keeps only in-frame clones and is missing some. V and J calls and clone size come straight from that table; D and trimming were deduced from the DNA. The table lists 95,000 to 100,000 clones, approximately 90% of them singletons. This chain joins TRBV2 and TRBJ1-5; D is unclear. Sample: peripheral blood. The receptor comes from a man aged 45-65 years with acute or convalescent COVID-19. The CDR3 coding sequence is TGTGCCAGCAGTCCGGGTCTGGCTAATCGTCCCCAGCATTTT. Translation: CASSPGLANRPQHF.